This TCR beta chain was sequenced during a study of blood T cell repertoires in COVID-19. The germline V gene has CDR1 ENHRY and CDR2 SYGVKD. The CDR3 runs 14 residues. V lost 2 bases and J lost 8, with 10 bases in between. TCRdb's copy holds only in-frame clones and misses some; the assay was immunoSEQ multiplex PCR. The sample carries about 130,000 clones, over 75% recorded once. This clone appeared a single time. This TCR came from a woman aged 80 or over with acute or convalescent COVID-19. The chain employs TRBV10-3 and TRBJ1-6; D is possibly TRBD1 (5 bases). The sample consisted of peripheral blood. The CDR3 loop is CAISEAGRYSPLHF. The CDR3 nucleotides are TGTGCCATCAGTGAGGCGGGGCGTTATTCACCCCTCCACTTT.